This T cell receptor (beta chain) was sequenced in a study of T cells in Graves' hyperthyroidism and ophthalmopathy (dated by TCRdb to between 2019 and 2020). About the study as a whole: Peripheral blood was collected at initial diagnosis, before any treatment. To identify TCR V-J signatures that set the groups apart, the researchers used a discovery cohort of 100 patients, made up of roughly 40 with Graves' ophthalmopathy and about 60 with stable Graves' hyperthyroidism. Prospective prediction of ophthalmopathy was tested in an independent validation cohort of some 20 hyperthyroidism patients and some 17 patients who later progressed to ophthalmopathy. For training and testing, the 110 or so patients in the discovery cohort were randomly divided in a 7:3 ratio. The study also compared thyroid tissue and blood T-cell repertoires from more than five Graves' hyperthyroidism patients. After blood sampling, hyperthyroidism patients were treated with methimazole at a starting dose of 30 mg daily, and ophthalmopathy patients were treated with high-dose intravenous methylprednisolone. The paper reports TCR Vbeta CDR3 sequencing of approximately 140 peripheral blood samples: 43 ophthalmopathy, about 75 hyperthyroidism and 17 progressor patients.

Ophthalmopathy patients had moderately to severely active disease, Clinical Activity Score of at least 3, NOSPECS grade of at least 4, and duration under 3 months. Exclusion was applied to patients with uncontrolled infections, other autoimmune diseases, pregnancy or lactation. Clinical symptoms, serum thyroxine and TRAb, thyroid ultrasound, and orbital computed tomography formed the basis for the diagnoses. PBMCs were separated from 10 ml of fresh peripheral blood using Ficoll-Paque density gradient centrifugation. Total RNA was extracted using Trizol reagent, and RNA quality was assessed on an Agilent 2100 Bioanalyzer. General findings and caveats noted by the study authors: During validation, the model predicted progression to ophthalmopathy a median of approximately 6 months ahead of onset, with just under 71% sensitivity and roughly 72% specificity. No statistical method was used to set the sample size in advance, and investigators knew the group allocation. Most expanded thyroid clonotypes (frequency above 0.001) were also detected in blood, a finding suggesting that blood repertoires may reflect thyroid immune responses. In cross-validation, a model built on a 13 V-J signature told ophthalmopathy apart from stable hyperthyroidism with 85% to 90% sensitivity and about 81% specificity, and in testing the same model reached 80%/75%.

The sample holds a few counts of this clonotype. It lacks a known antigen. Base quality data are lacking; no much larger clone is found one base away. The TCR beta CDR3 regions were amplified from RNA transcripts. The TCR CDR3 was subjected to a first round of RT-PCR using the HTBI primer set and the Qiagen OneStep RT-PCR kit. Libraries were constructed in a second round of multiplex PCR, after which size selection and purification were carried out. The libraries were sequenced on an Illumina HiSeq2000 using paired-end 100 bp reads. The authors processed their data as follows. Raw data were processed with SOAPnuke, discarding reads with adapters, uncalled bases, mean Phred below 15, or no exact constant-primer or identifier match. High-quality paired reads were merged using COPE v1.2.5, and each unique nucleotide sequence was defined as a clonotype. MiTCR v1.1 was used to align the clonotypes against IMGT TRBV, TRBD and TRBJ reference segments. The analysis was restricted to V-J combinations with a frequency above 0.0001, which together covered 99.2% of the repertoires. A TCS score was defined as the ratio between F50 (clonal expansion) and ExV (chaos), using BLOSUM62-based TCRdist between CDR3 peptides within each V-J. Welch's t-statistics and random forest reduced roughly 530 V-J features to 13, which were used in a naive Bayes classifier (R e1071). The raw public reads went through TCRdb reprocessing: fastp at Q25, MiXCR clone calling, in-frame beta chains kept. Under each unique CDR3 protein, matching rows form one entry showing the most common genes and DNA. These V and J calls rely on TCRdb rather than the paper's analysis. Across this sample there are 490,000 or so distinct CDR3 sequences, with 15% to 20% seen only once. The ten top clones hold around 32% of the sample.

The sample was blood. This sequence originates from a woman between 25 and 40 years old with Graves' ophthalmopathy.

The DNA reads as follows: TGTGCCAGCAGTTTTGCGATGGGATCCTACGAGCAGTACTTC. Its coded protein is CASSFAMGSYEQYF. The chain couples TRBV27 to TRBJ2-7, with the D gene too uncertain to name. Taken from cysteine to phenylalanine, the CDR3 has 14 residues. Only the CDR3 DNA stays, 42 bases, in frame from base 1. Trimming removed 3 bases from V and 1 base from J, leaving 10 bases between the germline ends. Taken from the germline V gene (reference sequence), the CDR1 and CDR2 loops are MNHEY and SMNVEV.